This T cell receptor (beta chain) was sequenced in a study of T cell repertoires in cytomegalovirus infection (dated 2019 in TCRdb). Context from the whole study: Alongside well-studied HLA-B-restricted epitopes, the peptide stimulations were aimed at recently identified HLA-C-restricted CMV epitopes, whose presentation resists viral immunomodulation. The HLA type of each donor mattered for the analysis, because public TCR beta signatures pointed to carriage of CMV infection along with the matching HLA type.

This clonotype was seen a few times. The specificity of this receptor is unknown. The input lacks base qualities; no much larger clone sits a single base away. From cysteine to phenylalanine, the CDR3 is 13 amino acids long. CDR3 DNA only is kept here, 39 bases in frame from base 1. V loses 7 bases of germline sequence and J loses 2 bases, and the interval between the two ends is 11 bases. CDR1 and CDR2 were assigned from the germline V gene as MNHEY and SVGEGT. What the research found in general, with its limitations: The ex vivo response was dominated by HLA-C-restricted CMV-specific TCR beta clonotypes, which also provided the single most frequent clonotype in two of eight donors. In both this cohort and an independent cohort of under 450 donors, the cumulative frequency of public TCR beta family members distinguished carriers of CMV infection plus the relevant HLA type.

TCRdb records Illumina HiSeq 1500 as the sequencer. TCRdb took the public reads, trimmed them with fastp at Q25, ran MiXCR for clone calling and kept in-frame beta chains. Every CDR3 protein is listed once, alongside the most common genes and DNA of its rows. The sample table holds about 900,000 distinct CDR3 sequences, of which roughly 30% were seen once. About an eighth of the sample is held by the ten biggest clonotypes. According to the study, the label for this sample's treatment or condition signals: in vitro stimulation with specific CMV peptide epitopes to enrich CMV-specific T cells. The V and J segments used are TRBV6-2 or TRBV6-3 and TRBJ1-1; TRBD1 is perhaps the D gene, given 6 matching bases. This receptor was obtained from a human donor in good health (CMV status not recorded). Some clones in this sample may be carry-over from other donors' samples. This material consisted of cultured CD8+ T cells from PBMCs, taken from culture after CMV antigen stimulation. The CDR3 protein sequence reads: CASKDSLNTEAFF. The DNA sequence is TGTGCCAGCAAGGACAGTCTAAACACTGAAGCTTTCTTT.